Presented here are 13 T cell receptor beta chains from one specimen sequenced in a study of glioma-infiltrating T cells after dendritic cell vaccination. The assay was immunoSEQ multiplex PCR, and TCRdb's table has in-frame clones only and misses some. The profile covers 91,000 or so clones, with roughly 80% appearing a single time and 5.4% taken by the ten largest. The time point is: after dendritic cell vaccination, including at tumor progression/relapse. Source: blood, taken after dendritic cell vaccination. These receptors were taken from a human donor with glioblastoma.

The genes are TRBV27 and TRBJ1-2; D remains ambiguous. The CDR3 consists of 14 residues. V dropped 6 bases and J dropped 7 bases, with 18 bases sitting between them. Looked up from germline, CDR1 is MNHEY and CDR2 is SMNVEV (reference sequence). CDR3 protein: CASSTSRENGGYTF. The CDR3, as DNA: TGTGCCAGCAGCACCTCCCGAGAAAACGGTGGCTACACCTTC.

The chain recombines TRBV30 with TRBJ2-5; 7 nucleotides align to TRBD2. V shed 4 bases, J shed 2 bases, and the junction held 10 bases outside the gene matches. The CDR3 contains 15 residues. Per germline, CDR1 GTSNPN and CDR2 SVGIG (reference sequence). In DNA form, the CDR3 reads TGTGCCTGGACCTCGATCCCGGGACTACAAGAGACCCAGTACTTC. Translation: CAWTSIPGLQETQYF. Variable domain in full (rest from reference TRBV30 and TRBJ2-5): SQTIHQWPATLVQPVGSPLSLECTVEGTSNPNLYWYRQAAGRGLQLLFYSVGIGQISSEVPQNLSASRPQDRQFILSSKKLLLSDSGFYLCAWTSIPGLQETQYFGPGTRLLVL.

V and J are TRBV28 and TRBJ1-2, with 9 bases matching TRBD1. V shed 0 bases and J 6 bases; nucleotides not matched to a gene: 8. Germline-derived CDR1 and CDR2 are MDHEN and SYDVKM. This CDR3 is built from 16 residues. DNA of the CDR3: TGTGCCAGCAGTTTATGGCCCACGGGACAGGGACATGGCTACACCTTC. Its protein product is CASSLWPTGQGHGYTF.

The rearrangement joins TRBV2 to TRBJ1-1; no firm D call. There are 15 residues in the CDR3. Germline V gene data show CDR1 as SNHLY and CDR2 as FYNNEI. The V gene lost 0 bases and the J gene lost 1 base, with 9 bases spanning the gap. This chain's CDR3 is CASSEAGAGNTEAFF. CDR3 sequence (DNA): TGTGCCAGCAGTGAAGCGGGAGCAGGGAACACTGAAGCTTTCTTT.

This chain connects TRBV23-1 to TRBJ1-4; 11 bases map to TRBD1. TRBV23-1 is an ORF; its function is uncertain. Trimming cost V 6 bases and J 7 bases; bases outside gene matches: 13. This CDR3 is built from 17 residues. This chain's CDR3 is CASSGTGGTSIGEKLFF. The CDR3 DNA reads TGCGCCAGCAGCGGGACAGGGGGTACTTCCATAGGTGAAAAACTGTTTTTT.

The DNA for the CDR3 is TGCGCCAGCAGCCAAGCCTACGACAGAAGCTCCTACGAGCAGTACTTC. Its protein is CASSQAYDRSSYEQYF. This chain links TRBV4-1 with TRBJ2-7; weak D call: TRBD1 (5 bases). The CDR3 length is 16 residues. Germline V gene sequence: CDR1 MGHRA, CDR2 YSYEKL. Trimming took 1 base from V and 0 from J, leaving 13 bases between them.

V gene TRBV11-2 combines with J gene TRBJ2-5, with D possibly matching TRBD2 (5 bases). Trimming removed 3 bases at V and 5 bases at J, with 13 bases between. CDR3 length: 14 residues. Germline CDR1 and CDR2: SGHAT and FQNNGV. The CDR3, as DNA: TGTGCCAGCAGCTTTACAACTAGATCCGAGACCCAGTACTTC. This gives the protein CASSFTTRSETQYF.

In nucleotides, the CDR3 is TGTGCCAGCAGGCTGGGACTAGCGGATCCCTACGAGCAGTACTTC. Amino acid sequence: CASRLGLADPYEQYF. This rearrangement joins TRBV7-2 to TRBJ2-7; TRBD2 matches 11 bases. The ends lost 6 bases at V and 2 bases at J; junction bases unmatched: 6. CDR1 SGHTA and CDR2 FQGNSA come from the germline V gene. The CDR3 extends over 15 amino acids. Complete variable domain (other parts from reference TRBV7-2 and TRBJ2-7): GAGVSQSPSNKVTEKGKDVELRCDPISGHTALYWYRQSLGQGLEFLIYFQGNSAPDKSGLPSDRFSAERTGGSVSTLTIQRTQQEDSAVYLCASRLGLADPYEQYFGPGTRLTVT.

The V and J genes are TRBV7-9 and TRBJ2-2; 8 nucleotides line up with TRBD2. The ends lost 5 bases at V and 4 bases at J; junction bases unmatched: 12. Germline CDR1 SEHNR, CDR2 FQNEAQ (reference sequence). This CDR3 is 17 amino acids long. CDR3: CASSTSGTSRSTGELFF. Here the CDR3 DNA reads TGTGCCAGCAGCACCTCCGGGACTAGTAGATCCACCGGGGAGCTGTTTTTT.

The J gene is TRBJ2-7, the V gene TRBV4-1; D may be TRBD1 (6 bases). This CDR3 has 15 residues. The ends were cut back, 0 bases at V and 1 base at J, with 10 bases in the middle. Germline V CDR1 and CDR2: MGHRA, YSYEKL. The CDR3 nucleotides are TGCGCCAGCAGCCAAGATTCCAGGGGTTCCTACGAGCAGTACTTC. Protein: CASSQDSRGSYEQYF.

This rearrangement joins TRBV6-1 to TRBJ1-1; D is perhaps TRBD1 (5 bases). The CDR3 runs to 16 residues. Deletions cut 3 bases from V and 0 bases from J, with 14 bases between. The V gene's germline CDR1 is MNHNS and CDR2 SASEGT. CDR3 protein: CASSETRTRVNTEAFF. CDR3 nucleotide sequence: TGTGCCAGCAGTGAGACCAGGACAAGAGTGAACACTGAAGCTTTCTTT.

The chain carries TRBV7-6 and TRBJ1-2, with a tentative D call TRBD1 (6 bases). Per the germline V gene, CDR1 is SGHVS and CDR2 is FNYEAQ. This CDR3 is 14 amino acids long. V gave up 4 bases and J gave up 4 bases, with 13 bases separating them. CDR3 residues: CASSSSGGLYGYTF. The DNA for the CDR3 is TGTGCCAGCAGCTCAAGTGGGGGCCTCTATGGCTACACCTTC.

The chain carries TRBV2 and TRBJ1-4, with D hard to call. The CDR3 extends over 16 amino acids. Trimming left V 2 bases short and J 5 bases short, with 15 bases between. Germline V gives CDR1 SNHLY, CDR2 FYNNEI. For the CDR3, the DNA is TGTGCCAGCAGTGAATCATTCGGTGAACTCAATGAAAAACTGTTTTTT. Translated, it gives CASSESFGELNEKLFF. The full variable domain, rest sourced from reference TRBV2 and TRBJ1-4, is EPEVTQTPSHQVTQMGQEVILRCVPISNHLYFYWYRQILGQKVEFLVSFYNNEISEKSEIFDDQFSVERPDGSNFTLKIRSTKLEDSAMYFCASSESFGELNEKLFFGSGTQLSVL.